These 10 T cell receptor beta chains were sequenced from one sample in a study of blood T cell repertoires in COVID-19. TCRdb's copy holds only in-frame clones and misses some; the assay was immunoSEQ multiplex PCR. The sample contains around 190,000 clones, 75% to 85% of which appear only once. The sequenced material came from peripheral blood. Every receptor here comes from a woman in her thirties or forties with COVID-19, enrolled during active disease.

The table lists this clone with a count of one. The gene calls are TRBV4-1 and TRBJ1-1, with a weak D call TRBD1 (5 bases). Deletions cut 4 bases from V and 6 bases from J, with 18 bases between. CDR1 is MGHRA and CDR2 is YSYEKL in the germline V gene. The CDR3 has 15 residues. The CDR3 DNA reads TGCGCCAGCAGCCCCTACCAGGGTGGATCGGCTGAAGCTTTCTTT. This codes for CASSPYQGGSAEAFF.

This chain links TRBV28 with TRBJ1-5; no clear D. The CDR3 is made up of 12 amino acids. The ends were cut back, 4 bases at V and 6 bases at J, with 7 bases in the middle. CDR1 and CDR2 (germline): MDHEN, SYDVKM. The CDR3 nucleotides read TGTGCCAGCAGTTCGCGGAGTCAGCCCCAGCATTTT. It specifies CASSSRSQPQHF.

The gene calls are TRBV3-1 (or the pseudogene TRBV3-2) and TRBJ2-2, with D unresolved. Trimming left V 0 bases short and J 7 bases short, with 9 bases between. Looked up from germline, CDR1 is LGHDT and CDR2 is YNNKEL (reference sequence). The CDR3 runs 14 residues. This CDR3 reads CASSQEEVGGELFF. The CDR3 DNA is TGTGCCAGCAGCCAAGAAGAGGTCGGCGGGGAGCTGTTTTTT.

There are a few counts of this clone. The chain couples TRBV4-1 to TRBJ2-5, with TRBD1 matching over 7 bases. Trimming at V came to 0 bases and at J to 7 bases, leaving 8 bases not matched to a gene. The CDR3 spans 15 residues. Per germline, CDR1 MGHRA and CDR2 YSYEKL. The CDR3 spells CASSQDDRARGTQYF. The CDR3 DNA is TGCGCCAGCAGCCAAGATGACAGGGCCCGTGGGACCCAGTACTTC.

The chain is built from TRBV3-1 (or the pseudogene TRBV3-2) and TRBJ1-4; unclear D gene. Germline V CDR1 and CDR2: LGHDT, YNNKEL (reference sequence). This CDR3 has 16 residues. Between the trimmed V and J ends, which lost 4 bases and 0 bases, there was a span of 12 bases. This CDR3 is CASSPEEVATNEKLFF. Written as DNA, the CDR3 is TGTGCCAGCAGCCCGGAAGAGGTTGCAACTAATGAAAAACTGTTTTTT.

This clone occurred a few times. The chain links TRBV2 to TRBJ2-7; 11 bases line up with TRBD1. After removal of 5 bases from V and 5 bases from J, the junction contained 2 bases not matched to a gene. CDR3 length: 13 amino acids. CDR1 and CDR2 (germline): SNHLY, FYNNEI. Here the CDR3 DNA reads TGTGCCAGCAGTCGGGACAGGGGGAACGAGCAGTACGTC. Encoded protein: CASSRDRGNEQYV.

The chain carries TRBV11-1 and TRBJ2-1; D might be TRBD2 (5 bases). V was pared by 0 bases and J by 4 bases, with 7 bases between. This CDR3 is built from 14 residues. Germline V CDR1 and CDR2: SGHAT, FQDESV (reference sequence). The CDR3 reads CASSLAQRYNEQFF. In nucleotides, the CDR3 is TGTGCCAGCAGCTTAGCCCAGCGGTACAATGAGCAGTTCTTC.

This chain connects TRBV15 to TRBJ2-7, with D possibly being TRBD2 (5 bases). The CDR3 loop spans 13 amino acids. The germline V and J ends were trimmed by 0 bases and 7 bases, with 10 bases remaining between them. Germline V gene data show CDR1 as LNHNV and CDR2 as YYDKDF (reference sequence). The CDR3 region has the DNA TGTGCCACCAGCAGAGATGCGGGTGGAGAGCAGTACTTC. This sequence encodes CATSRDAGGEQYF.

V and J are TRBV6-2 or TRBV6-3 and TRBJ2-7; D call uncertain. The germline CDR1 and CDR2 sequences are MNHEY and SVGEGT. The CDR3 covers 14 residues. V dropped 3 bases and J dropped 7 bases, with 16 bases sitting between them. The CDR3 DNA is TGTGCCAGCAGTTATCCAGGCGACCTTAAGGAGCAGTACTTC. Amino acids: CASSYPGDLKEQYF.

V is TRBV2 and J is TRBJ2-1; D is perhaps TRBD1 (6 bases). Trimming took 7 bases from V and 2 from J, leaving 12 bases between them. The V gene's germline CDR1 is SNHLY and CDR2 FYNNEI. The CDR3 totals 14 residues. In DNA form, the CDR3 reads TGTGCCAGCATGACAGACAGGACCTACAATGAGCAGTTCTTC. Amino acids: CASMTDRTYNEQFF.